This TCR beta chain comes out of a study of T cell clonotyping in hematopoietic cell transplantation. Whole-study results and caveats: CD4 and CD8 repertoire contributions could not be separated without sorting. At the given depth, recipient repertoires were over 97% de novo clonotypes. Graft donor and pretransplant recipient Inverse Simpson Index values predicted broader posttransplant TCR diversity.

Libraries were prepared by immunoSEQ multiplex PCR; TCRdb keeps only in-frame clonotypes and omits some of them. The sample has about 16,000 clones, 80% to 90% seen once. This clone has a handful of counts. The antigen is unknown. Trimming removed 5 bases from V and 4 bases from J, with 14 bases in between. The CDR3 extends over 15 amino acids. Germline CDR1 SGHAT, CDR2 FQDESV (reference sequence). Specimen: peripheral blood mononuclear cells. This chain connects TRBV11-1 to TRBJ1-4; weak D call: TRBD1 (5 bases). The sequence derives from a woman aged 35 to 49 in good health. Some clones in this sample may be carry-over from other donors' samples. DNA of the CDR3: TGTGCCAGCAGCCCGCTGGGGGGGAATAATGAAAAACTGTTTTTT. This gives the protein CASSPLGGNNEKLFF.